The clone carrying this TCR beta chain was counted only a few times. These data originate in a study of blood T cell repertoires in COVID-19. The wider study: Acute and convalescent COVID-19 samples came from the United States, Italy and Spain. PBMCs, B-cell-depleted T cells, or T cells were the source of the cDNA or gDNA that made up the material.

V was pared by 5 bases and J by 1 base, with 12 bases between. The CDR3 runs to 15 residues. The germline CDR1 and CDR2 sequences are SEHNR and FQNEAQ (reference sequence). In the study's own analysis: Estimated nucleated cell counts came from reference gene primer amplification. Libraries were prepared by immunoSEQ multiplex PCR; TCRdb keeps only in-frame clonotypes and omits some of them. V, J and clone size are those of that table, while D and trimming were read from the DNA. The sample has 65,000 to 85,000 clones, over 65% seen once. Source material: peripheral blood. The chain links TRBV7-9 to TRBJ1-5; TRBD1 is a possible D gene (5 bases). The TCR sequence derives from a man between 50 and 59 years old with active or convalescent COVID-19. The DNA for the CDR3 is TGTGCCAGCAGCCATGGGGGAGGGAGCAATCAGCCCCAGCATTTT. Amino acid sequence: CASSHGGGSNQPQHF.